This T cell receptor beta chain stems from a study of blood T cell repertoires in COVID-19. Study-level information: PBMCs, B-cell-depleted T cells, or T cells provided the cDNA or gDNA that made up the material.

Profiling relied on immunoSEQ multiplex PCR, and the TCRdb table lists in-frame clones only, not all of them. The repertoire holds about 350,000 clones, with 70% to 90% as singletons. Followed longitudinally, the Seattle patients had been enrolled during active infection. With V trimmed by 5 bases and J by 9 bases, 13 bases remained unmatched. The CDR3 extends over 14 amino acids. In germline, CDR1 is GTSNPN, CDR2 SVGIG (reference sequence). Sequenced material: peripheral blood. The V call is TRBV30, the J call TRBJ2-1, with 7 nucleotides matching TRBD2. This clonotype was obtained from a woman in her fifties or sixties with COVID-19, enrolled during active disease. The CDR3 loop reads CAWRGAGRGSEQFF. In nucleotides, the CDR3 is TGTGCCTGGCGTGGGGCAGGGAGGGGTTCTGAGCAGTTCTTC.